The 3 T cell receptor beta chains presented below share a single source sample, sequenced in a study of memory CD4+ T cells and cytomegalovirus serostatus. Clones were sequenced by immunoSEQ multiplex PCR, and TCRdb holds only the in-frame ones, with some missing. The table lists about 64,000 clones, 75% to 80% of them singletons. The sort gate was single viable CD3+CD4+CD8-CD45RO+ cells for memory CD4+ T cells. The specimen was memory CD4+ T cells from blood. All receptors derive from an adult in good health and CMV-seronegative.

The chain links TRBV6-1 to TRBJ1-2; D may be TRBD1 (6 bases). The CDR3 spans 16 residues. Germline V gene lookup returns CDR1 MNHNS and CDR2 SASEGT. Trimming left V 4 bases short and J 4 bases short, with 19 bases between. CDR3 sequence: CASSAMGGAGTYGYTF. DNA of the CDR3: TGTGCCAGCAGTGCAATGGGGGGCGCCGGGACCTATGGCTACACCTTC.

This rearrangement joins TRBV2 to TRBJ2-5, with TRBD2 as a possible D gene (6 bases). The V end lost 8 bases, the J end lost 0 bases, and 13 bases lay between the germline ends. This CDR3 contains 14 residues. Germline lookup yields CDR1 SNHLY and CDR2 FYNNEI. The CDR3 nucleotides are TGTGCCAGCGGTTATCGGGGGTACCAAGAGACCCAGTACTTC. Residues: CASGYRGYQETQYF.

This chain connects TRBV19 to TRBJ2-5, with TRBD2 as a possible D gene (6 bases). Trimming took off 2 bases at V and 0 bases at J, with 13 bases between the two ends. Germline V lookup: CDR1 LNHDA, CDR2 SQIVND (reference sequence). The length of the CDR3 is 16 residues. CDR3 sequence reads: CASSITTRGNQETQYF. The CDR3 nucleotides read TGTGCCAGTAGTATAACTACCCGGGGGAACCAAGAGACCCAGTACTTC. Full variable domain (rest looked up from reference TRBV19 and TRBJ2-5): DGGITQSPKYLFRKEGQNVTLSCEQNLNHDAMYWYRQDPGQGLRLIYYSQIVNDFQKGDIAEGYSVSREKKESFPLTVTSAQKNPTAFYLCASSITTRGNQETQYFGPGTRLLVL.